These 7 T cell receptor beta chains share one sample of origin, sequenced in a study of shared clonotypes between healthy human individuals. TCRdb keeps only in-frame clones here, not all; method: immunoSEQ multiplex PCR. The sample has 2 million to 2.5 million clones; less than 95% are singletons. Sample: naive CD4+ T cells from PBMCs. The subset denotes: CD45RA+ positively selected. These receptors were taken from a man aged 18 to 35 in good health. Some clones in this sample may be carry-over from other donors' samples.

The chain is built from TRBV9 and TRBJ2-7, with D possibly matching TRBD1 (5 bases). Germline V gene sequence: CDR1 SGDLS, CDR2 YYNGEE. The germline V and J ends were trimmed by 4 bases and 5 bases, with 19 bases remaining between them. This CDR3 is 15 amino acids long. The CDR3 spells CASSLQGYLTHEQYF. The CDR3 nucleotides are TGTGCCAGCAGCTTGCAGGGCTACCTCACCCACGAGCAGTACTTC.

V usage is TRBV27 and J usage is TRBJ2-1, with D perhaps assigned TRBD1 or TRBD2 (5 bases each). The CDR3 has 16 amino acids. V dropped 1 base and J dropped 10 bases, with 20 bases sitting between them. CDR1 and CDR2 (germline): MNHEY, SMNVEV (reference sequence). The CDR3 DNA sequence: TGTGCCAGCAGTTTATATGGGGACCAGGTCTCAGGGGAGCAGTTCTTC. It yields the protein CASSLYGDQVSGEQFF.

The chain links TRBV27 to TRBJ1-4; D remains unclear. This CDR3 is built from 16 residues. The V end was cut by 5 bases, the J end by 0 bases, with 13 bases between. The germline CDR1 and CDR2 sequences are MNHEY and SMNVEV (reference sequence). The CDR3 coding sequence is TGTGCCAGCAGTCAACAGCGGTCTGCAACTAATGAAAAACTGTTTTTT. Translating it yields CASSQQRSATNEKLFF.

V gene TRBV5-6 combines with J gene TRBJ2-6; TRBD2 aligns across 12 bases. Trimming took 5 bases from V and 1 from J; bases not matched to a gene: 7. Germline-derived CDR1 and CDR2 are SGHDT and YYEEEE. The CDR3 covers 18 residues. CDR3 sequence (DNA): TGTGCCAGCAGAACCGGGACTAGCGGGTCTTCTGGGGCCAACGTCCTGACTTTC. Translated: CASRTGTSGSSGANVLTF.

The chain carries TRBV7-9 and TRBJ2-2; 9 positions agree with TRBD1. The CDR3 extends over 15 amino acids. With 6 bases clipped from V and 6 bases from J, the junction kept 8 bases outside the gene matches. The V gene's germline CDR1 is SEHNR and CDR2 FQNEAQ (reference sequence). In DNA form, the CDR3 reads TGTGCCAGCAGTTTCCTTGACAGGGGGGCCGGGGAGCTGTTTTTT. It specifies CASSFLDRGAGELFF.

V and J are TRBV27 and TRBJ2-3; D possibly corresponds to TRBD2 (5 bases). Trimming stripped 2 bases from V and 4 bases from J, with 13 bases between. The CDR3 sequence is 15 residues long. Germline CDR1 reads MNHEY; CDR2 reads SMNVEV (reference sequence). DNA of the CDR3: TGTGCCAGCAGTTTAGTCGGGCTAGCAGCAGATACGCAGTATTTT. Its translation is CASSLVGLAADTQYF.

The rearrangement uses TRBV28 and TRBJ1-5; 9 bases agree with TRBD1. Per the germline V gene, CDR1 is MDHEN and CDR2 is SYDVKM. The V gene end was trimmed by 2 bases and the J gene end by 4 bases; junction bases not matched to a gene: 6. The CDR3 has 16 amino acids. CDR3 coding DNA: TGTGCCAGCAGTTTAGGGGACAGGGCACAAAATCAGCCCCAGCATTTT. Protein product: CASSLGDRAQNQPQHF.